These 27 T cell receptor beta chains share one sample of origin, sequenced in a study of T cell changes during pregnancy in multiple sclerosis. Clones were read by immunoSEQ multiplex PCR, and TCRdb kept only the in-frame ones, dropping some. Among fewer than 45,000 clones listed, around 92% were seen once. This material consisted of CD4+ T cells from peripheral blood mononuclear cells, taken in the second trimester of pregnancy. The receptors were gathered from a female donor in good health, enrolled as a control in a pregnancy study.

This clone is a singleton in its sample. CDR3 nucleotides: TGTGCCAGCAGAAGACTAGCGGGGGGCCTTGTACATGAGCAGTTCTTC. This codes for CASRRLAGGLVHEQFF. The chain combines TRBV5-4 with TRBJ2-1; 13 positions agree with TRBD2. Germline values: CDR1 SGHNT, CDR2 YYREEE (reference sequence). The CDR3 loop spans 16 amino acids. Unmatched junction bases numbered 10, after V lost 5 bases and J lost 8 bases. Combining the CDR3 with reference TRBV5-4 and TRBJ2-1 gives the whole variable domain ETGVTQSPTHLIKTRGQQVTLRCSSQSGHNTVSWYQQALGQGPQFIFQYYREEENGRGNFPPRFSGLQFPNYSSELNVNALELDDSALYLCASRRLAGGLVHEQFFGPGTRLTVL.

The CDR3 reads CASSRTSGSLVDTQYF. The CDR3 DNA reads as TGTGCCAGCAGCAGGACTAGCGGGAGCCTGGTAGATACGCAGTATTTT. The chain links TRBV28 to TRBJ2-3; TRBD2 matches 13 bases. CDR1 is MDHEN, CDR2 SYDVKM, per germline. Trimming removed 6 bases from V and 5 bases from J; junction bases left unmatched: 8. The CDR3 totals 16 residues.

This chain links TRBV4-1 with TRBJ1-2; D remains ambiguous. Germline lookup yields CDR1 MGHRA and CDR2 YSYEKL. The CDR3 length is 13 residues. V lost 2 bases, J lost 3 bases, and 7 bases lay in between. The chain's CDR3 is CASSQREDYGYTF. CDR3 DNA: TGCGCCAGCAGCCAAAGGGAGGACTATGGCTACACCTTC.

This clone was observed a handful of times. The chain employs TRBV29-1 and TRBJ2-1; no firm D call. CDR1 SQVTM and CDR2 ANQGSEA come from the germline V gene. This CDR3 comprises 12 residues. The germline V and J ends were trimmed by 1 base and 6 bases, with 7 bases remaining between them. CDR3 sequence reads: CSVEGPSNEQFF. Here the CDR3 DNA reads TGCAGCGTTGAAGGTCCTAGCAATGAGCAGTTCTTC.

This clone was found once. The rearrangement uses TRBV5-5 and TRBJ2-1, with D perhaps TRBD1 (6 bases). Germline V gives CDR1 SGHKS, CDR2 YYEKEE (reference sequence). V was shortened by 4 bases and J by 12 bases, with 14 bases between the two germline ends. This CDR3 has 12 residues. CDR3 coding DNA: TGTGCCAGCAGCCCCATGACAGGCTGGCAGTTCTTC. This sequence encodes CASSPMTGWQFF.

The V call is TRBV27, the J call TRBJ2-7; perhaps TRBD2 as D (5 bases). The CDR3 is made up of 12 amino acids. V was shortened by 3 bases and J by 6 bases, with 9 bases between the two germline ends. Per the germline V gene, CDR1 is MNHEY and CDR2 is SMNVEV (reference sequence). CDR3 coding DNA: TGTGCCAGCAGTTTGGGCGGAGGCGAGCAGTACTTC. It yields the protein CASSLGGGEQYF.

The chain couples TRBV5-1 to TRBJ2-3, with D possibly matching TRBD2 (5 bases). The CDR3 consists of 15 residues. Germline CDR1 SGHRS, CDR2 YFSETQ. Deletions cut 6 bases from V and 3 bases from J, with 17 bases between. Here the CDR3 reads CASNPSAGGTDTQYF. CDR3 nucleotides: TGCGCCAGCAACCCATCTGCGGGCGGGACAGATACGCAGTATTTT.

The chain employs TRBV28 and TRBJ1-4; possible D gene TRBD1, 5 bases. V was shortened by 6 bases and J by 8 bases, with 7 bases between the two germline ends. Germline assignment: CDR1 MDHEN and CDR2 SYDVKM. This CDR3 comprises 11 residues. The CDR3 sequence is CASRQDEKLFF. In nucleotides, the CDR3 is TGTGCCAGCAGACAGGACGAAAAACTGTTTTTT.

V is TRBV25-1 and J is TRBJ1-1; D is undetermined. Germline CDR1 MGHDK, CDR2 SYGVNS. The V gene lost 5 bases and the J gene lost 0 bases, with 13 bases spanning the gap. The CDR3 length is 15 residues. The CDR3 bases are TGTGCCAGCAGTCGGGGAAAACTCATGAACACTGAAGCTTTCTTT. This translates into CASSRGKLMNTEAFF.

The CDR3 region has the DNA TGTGCCAGCAGCCCTAGCGGACAGAGCAATCAGCCCCAGCATTTT. Translation: CASSPSGQSNQPQHF. The V gene is TRBV7-9, the J gene TRBJ1-5, with a weak D call TRBD1 (6 bases). This CDR3 is 15 amino acids long. In germline, CDR1 is SEHNR, CDR2 FQNEAQ (reference sequence). V gave up 5 bases and J gave up 1 base, with 12 bases separating them.

The DNA for the CDR3 is TGTGCCAGCAGTGTCCACCCCCGGGGGTCCCTTTCCTACAATGAGCAGTTCTTC. It translates to CASSVHPRGSLSYNEQFF. The chain recombines TRBV6-1 with TRBJ2-1, with a weak D call TRBD2 (6 bases). Looked up from germline, CDR1 is MNHNS and CDR2 is SASEGT. The CDR3 spans 18 residues. Trimming pared 4 bases from V and 1 base from J, leaving 20 bases between.

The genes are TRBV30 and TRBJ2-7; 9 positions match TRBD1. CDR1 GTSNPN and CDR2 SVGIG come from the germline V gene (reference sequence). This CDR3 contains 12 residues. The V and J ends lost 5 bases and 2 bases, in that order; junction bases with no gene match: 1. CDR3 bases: TGTGCCTGGGGGGACAGGGCCTACGAGCAGTACTTC. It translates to CAWGDRAYEQYF.

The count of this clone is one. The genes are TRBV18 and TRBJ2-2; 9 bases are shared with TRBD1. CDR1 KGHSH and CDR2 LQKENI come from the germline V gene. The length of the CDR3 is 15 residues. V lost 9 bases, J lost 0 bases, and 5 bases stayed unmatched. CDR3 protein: CASLTGGANTGELFF. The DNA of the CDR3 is TGTGCCAGTCTTACAGGGGGCGCGAACACCGGGGAGCTGTTTTTT. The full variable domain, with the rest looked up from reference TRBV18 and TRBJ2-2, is NAGVMQNPRHLVRRRGQEARLRCSPMKGHSHVYWYRQLPEEGLKFMVYLQKENIIDESGMPKERFSAEFPKEGPSILRIQQVVRGDSAAYFCASLTGGANTGELFFGEGSRLTVL.

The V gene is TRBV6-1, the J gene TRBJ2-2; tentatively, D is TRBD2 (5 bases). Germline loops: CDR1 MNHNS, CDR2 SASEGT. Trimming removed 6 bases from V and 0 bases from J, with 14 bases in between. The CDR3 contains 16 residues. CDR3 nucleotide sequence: TGTGCCAGCAGAGAAAGCGGAGCCCCGAACACCGGGGAGCTGTTTTTT. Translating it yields CASRESGAPNTGELFF.

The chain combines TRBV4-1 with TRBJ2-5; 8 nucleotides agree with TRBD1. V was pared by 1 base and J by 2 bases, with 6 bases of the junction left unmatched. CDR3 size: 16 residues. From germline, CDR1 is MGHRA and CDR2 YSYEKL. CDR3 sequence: CASSQGAGGIQETQYF. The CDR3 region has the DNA TGCGCCAGCAGCCAAGGAGCAGGGGGCATTCAAGAGACCCAGTACTTC.

The chain's CDR3 is CASSAHTGGDEQYF. DNA of the CDR3: TGTGCCAGCAGTGCCCATACAGGGGGCGACGAGCAGTACTTC. The rearrangement uses TRBV25-1 and TRBJ2-7, with TRBD1 identical over 9 bases. The CDR3 loop spans 14 amino acids. Germline V gene data show CDR1 as MGHDK and CDR2 as SYGVNS. The trim removed 4 bases at V and 5 bases at J, leaving 6 bases unmatched.

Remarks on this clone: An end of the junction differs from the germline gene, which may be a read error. The CDR3 here is CSGTNTDTQYF. The DNA for the CDR3 is TGTTCCGGGACTAACACAGATACGCAGTATTTT. This chain joins TRBV20-1 and TRBJ2-3; 7 bases are a match to TRBD2. Germline CDR1 reads DFQATT; CDR2 reads SNEGSKA (reference sequence). CDR3 size: 11 residues.

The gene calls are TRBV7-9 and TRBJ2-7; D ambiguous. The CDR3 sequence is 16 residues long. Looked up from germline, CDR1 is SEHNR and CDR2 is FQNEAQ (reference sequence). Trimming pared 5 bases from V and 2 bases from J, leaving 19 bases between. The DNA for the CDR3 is TGTGCCAGCAGCCCCCACGTGGGCAGTCCAACCTACGAGCAGTACTTC. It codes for CASSPHVGSPTYEQYF.

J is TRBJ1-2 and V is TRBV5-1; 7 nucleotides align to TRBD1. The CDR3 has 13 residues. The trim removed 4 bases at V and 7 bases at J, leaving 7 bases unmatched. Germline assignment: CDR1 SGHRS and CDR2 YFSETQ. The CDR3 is CASSRGQSGGYTF. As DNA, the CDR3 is TGCGCCAGCAGCAGGGGACAGTCCGGTGGCTACACCTTC. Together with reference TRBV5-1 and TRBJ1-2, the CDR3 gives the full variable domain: KAGVTQTPRYLIKTRGQQVTLSCSPISGHRSVSWYQQTPGQGLQFLFEYFSETQRNKGNFPGRFSGRQFSNSRSEMNVSTLELGDSALYLCASSRGQSGGYTFGSGTRLTVV.

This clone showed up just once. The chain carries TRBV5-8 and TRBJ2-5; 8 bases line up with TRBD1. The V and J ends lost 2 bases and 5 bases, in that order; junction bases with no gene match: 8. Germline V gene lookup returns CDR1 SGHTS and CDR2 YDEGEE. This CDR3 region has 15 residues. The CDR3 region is CASSFGNRGVETQYF. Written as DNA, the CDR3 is TGTGCCAGCAGCTTCGGGAACAGGGGGGTGGAGACCCAGTACTTC.

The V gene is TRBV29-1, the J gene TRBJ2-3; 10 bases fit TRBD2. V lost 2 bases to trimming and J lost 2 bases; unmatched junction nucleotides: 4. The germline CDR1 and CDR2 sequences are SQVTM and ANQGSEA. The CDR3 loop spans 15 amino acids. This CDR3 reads CSVEKAGGFTDTQYF. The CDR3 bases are TGCAGCGTTGAAAAAGCGGGAGGGTTCACAGATACGCAGTATTTT.

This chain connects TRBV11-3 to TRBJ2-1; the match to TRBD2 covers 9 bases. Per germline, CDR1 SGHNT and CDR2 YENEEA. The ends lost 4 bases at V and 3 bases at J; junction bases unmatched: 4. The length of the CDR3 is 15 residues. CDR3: CASSSTSGIYNEQFF. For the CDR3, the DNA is TGTGCCAGCAGCTCGACTAGCGGTATCTACAATGAGCAGTTCTTC.

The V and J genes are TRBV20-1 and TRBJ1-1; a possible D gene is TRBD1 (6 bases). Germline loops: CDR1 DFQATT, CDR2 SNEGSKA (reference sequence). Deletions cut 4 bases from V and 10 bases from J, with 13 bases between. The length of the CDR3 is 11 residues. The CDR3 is CSANHRVTAFF. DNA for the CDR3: TGCAGTGCTAACCACAGGGTAACAGCTTTCTTT.

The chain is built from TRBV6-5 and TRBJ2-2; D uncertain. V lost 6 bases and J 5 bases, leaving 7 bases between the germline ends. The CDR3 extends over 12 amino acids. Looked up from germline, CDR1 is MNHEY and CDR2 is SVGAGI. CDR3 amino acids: CASSQLTGELFF. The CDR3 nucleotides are TGTGCCAGCAGCCAACTGACCGGGGAGCTGTTTTTT.

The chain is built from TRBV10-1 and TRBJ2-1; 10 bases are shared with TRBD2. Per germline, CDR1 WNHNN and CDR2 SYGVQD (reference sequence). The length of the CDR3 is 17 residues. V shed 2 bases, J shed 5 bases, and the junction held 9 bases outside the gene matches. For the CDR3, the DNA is TGCGCCAGCAGTGAGGGCCTAGCGGGGGCCGTTAACAATGAGCAGTTCTTC. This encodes CASSEGLAGAVNNEQFF.

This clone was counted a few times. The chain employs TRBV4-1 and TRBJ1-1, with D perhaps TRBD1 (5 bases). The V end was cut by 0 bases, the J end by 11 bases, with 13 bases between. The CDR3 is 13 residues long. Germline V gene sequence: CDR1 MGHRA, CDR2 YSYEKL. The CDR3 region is CASSQDNAGMAFF. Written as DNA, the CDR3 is TGCGCCAGCAGCCAAGATAATGCAGGGATGGCTTTCTTT.

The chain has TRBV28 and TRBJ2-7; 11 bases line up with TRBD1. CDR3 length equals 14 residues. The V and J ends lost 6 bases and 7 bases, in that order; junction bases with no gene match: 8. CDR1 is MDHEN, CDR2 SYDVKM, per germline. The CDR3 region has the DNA TGTGCCAGCAGCTTAGGACAGGGGGCGAAGGAGCAGTACTTC. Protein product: CASSLGQGAKEQYF.